This record covers a single T cell receptor (beta chain). The data were taken from a study of T cell changes during pregnancy in multiple sclerosis. Germline CDR1 reads MGHRA; CDR2 reads YSYEKL. The CDR3 length is 14 residues. The J segment lost 0 bases and the V segment lost 5 bases, leaving 4 bases of the junction unmatched. The table came from immunoSEQ multiplex PCR; TCRdb's copy has only in-frame clones and leaves some out. The sample yields about 73,000 clones, under 90% seen once. The TCR comes from a female donor in good health, enrolled as a control in a pregnancy study. The sequencing used peripheral blood, collected after pregnancy. V usage is TRBV4-1 and J usage is TRBJ2-7; 7 bases are a match to TRBD2. CDR3 loop: CASSVGGSSYEQYF. For the CDR3, the DNA is TGCGCCAGCAGCGTCGGCGGGAGCTCCTACGAGCAGTACTTC.